This is a list of T cell receptor beta chains from one sample in a study of PD-L1 blockade in urothelial cancer. Here immunoSEQ multiplex PCR was the method, and the copy in TCRdb shows in-frame clones only, minus some. This table holds tens of thousands of clones, approximately 86% found once. The material sequenced was PBMCs, taken around atezolizumab (anti-PD-L1) treatment. The source of these receptors is a man over 45 with urothelial cancer. The CDR3 runs from the conserved cysteine through the conserved F or W.

v_gene,j_gene,CDR3aa
TRBV9,TRBJ2-7,CASSGTGGMTYEQYF
TRBV29-1,TRBJ2-7,CSVETGAEQYF
TRBV27,TRBJ1-3,CASSSTAGNTIYF
TRBV7-9,TRBJ1-1,CASRPGQGQAFF
TRBV11-3,TRBJ2-3,CASSPGQGPGTDTQYF
TRBV27,TRBJ2-1,CASSFLAAAPQFF
TRBV18,TRBJ2-4,CASSPGTSGGTKNIQYF
TRBV6-1,TRBJ2-1,CASLGLVYNEQFF
TRBV6-1,TRBJ2-3,CASSEANRGDTQYF
TRBV7-2,TRBJ2-5,CASRYSGTSGETQYF
TRBV15,TRBJ1-6,CATSRDSHRTGGLSPLHF
TRBV2,TRBJ2-5,CASSTKAGGQGGWETQYF
TRBV2,TRBJ2-2,CASSSSRGGTGELFF
TRBV6-5,TRBJ1-1,CASSKTGRMNTEAFF
TRBV29-1,TRBJ1-5,CSVGQSQGPGQPQHF
TRBV7-2,TRBJ2-4,CASSQTRGTVAKNIQYF
TRBV6-1,TRBJ1-5,CATCEGQGFNSNQPQHF
TRBV19,TRBJ2-7,CASSTQGFYEQYF
TRBV11-2,TRBJ2-2,CASSSLTSGGAVTGELFF
TRBV5-1,TRBJ2-5,CASSSKAGLAGETQYF
TRBV5-6,TRBJ2-7,CASSLAGTGQYF
TRBV6-6,TRBJ2-7,CASRNGLAGSYEQYF
TRBV5-1,TRBJ2-5,CASSPSGSRETQYF
TRBV5-1,TRBJ2-5,CASSLGLGHPQETQYF
TRBV21-1,TRBJ1-4,CASSADSTNEKLFF
TRBV7-9,TRBJ2-5,CASSPYRASRETQYF
TRBV7-2,TRBJ1-1,CASSLDRATEKAEAFF
TRBV27,TRBJ2-7,CASSFHTAYEQYF
TRBV6-6,TRBJ1-6,CASSSQEGYSPLHF
TRBV30,TRBJ1-2,CAEQGDNYGYTF
TRBV5-8,TRBJ2-5,CASSLQQGAVQTQYF
TRBV19,TRBJ1-2,CASSMGPGGVYGYTF
TRBV29-1,TRBJ2-1,CSVDLDSKGNEQFF
TRBV6-1,TRBJ2-7,CASSGGTGVTYEQYF
TRBV9,TRBJ2-2,CASSEDFTGELFF
TRBV5-6,TRBJ2-7,CASSWGTSGSFSYEQYF
TRBV7-9,TRBJ2-2,CASSSGGPQNTGELFF
TRBV10-3,TRBJ1-4,CAIKAATNEKLFF
TRBV7-2,TRBJ1-3,CASSSRKTGFSGNTIYF
TRBV27,TRBJ2-2,CASSFGRGLSTGELFF
TRBV6-4,TRBJ2-2,CASSVSGETGELFF
TRBV7-8,TRBJ2-5,CASSLGTGAETQYF
TRBV11-3,TRBJ2-1,CASSFVGGGNNEQFF
TRBV27,TRBJ2-2,CASSSDRGHYTGELFF
TRBV7-2,TRBJ1-3,CASSGRVRGSGNTIYF
TRBV6-5,TRBJ2-7,CASSYWGRNEQYF
TRBV4-1,TRBJ1-6,CASSQELRPGGSYNSPLHF
TRBV10-2,TRBJ2-3,CASSESPGTSQYF
TRBV27,TRBJ1-2,CASKGGQGEVRGYTF
TRBV7-2,TRBJ1-5,CASSPGRALNQPQHF
TRBV29-1,TRBJ1-1,CSVEVRGMNTEAFF
TRBV6-5,TRBJ2-7,CASSPFPPYEQYF
TRBV2,TRBJ1-2,CASSDSLGQTDGDGYTF